These 5 T cell receptor beta chains originate from one sample sequenced in a study of blood T cell repertoires in COVID-19. Assay: immunoSEQ multiplex PCR; the TCRdb copy retains only in-frame clones and omits some. The table includes about 87,000 clones, 70% to 85% detected once. Sequenced input: peripheral blood. These receptors were taken from a woman between 50 and 59 years old with acute or convalescent COVID-19.

CDR3 loop: CASSLVLAGGGDTQYF. Written as DNA, the CDR3 is TGTGCCAGCAGCTTAGTACTAGCGGGGGGGGGCGATACGCAGTATTTT. The rearrangement joins TRBV11-2 to TRBJ2-3; TRBD2 matches at 13 bases. V dropped 1 base and J dropped 6; count of bases not matched to a gene: 4. The CDR3 has 16 residues. The germline gives CDR1 SGHAT, CDR2 FQNNGV.

On this clone itself: This same CDR3 is encoded by further DNA sequences in the sample. The chain has TRBV18 and TRBJ1-1; D gene uncertain. The CDR3 is 13 amino acids. Trimming pared 2 bases from V and 3 bases from J, leaving 7 bases between. The germline V gene has CDR1 KGHSH and CDR2 LQKENI. The CDR3, as DNA: TGTGCCAGCTCACCAACCGGGGACACTGAAGCTTTCTTT. Translated, it gives CASSPTGDTEAFF.

This chain uses TRBV28 with TRBJ2-3; a possible D gene is TRBD2 (5 bases). From germline, CDR1 is MDHEN and CDR2 SYDVKM. Trimming took off 7 bases at V and 5 bases at J, with 19 bases between the two ends. The length of the CDR3 is 15 residues. For the CDR3, the DNA is TGTGCCAGCACAAACTCGGGAATGTTGGGAGATACGCAGTATTTT. Its translation is CASTNSGMLGDTQYF. The full variable domain, in which reference TRBV28 and TRBJ2-3 provide the parts outside the CDR3, is DVKVTQSSRYLVKRTGEKVFLECVQDMDHENMFWYRQDPGLGLRLIYFSYDVKMKEKGDIPEGYSVSREKKERFSLILESASTNQTSMYLCASTNSGMLGDTQYFGPGTRLTVL.

The sample holds a few counts of this clone. The chain links TRBV27 to TRBJ2-7, with TRBD1 matching 7 bases. This CDR3 has 17 amino acids. Losses at the gene ends were 0 bases for V and 2 bases for J; bases not matched to a gene: 10. CDR1 is MNHEY and CDR2 is SMNVEV in the germline V gene (reference sequence). CDR3 loop: CASSLSPPRDRPYEQYF. The CDR3 DNA follows: TGTGCCAGCAGTTTATCCCCTCCCCGGGACAGACCCTACGAGCAGTACTTC.

V usage is TRBV27 and J usage is TRBJ1-1; D might be TRBD1 (5 bases). This CDR3 comprises 13 residues. The germline V gene has CDR1 MNHEY and CDR2 SMNVEV (reference sequence). V lost 6 bases to trimming and J lost 5 bases, with 13 bases between them. The CDR3 DNA reads TGTGCCAGCAGATTCGGGGGGGGGACTGAAGCTTTCTTT. Translation gives CASRFGGGTEAFF.